This T cell receptor (beta chain) is from a study of T-cell memory formation after mild COVID-19. Study outcomes and limitations: Later expanders leaned toward CD4+, whereas clones contracting from day 15 to 85 were balanced CD4/CD8. There were some responding clones in pre-infection memory, which suggested that cross-reactive memory had joined.

Trimming stripped 5 bases from V and 0 bases from J, with 11 bases between. There are 15 residues in the CDR3. Looked up from germline, CDR1 is MDHEN and CDR2 is SYDVKM. This clonotype was found a few times. What it recognizes is unknown. The 5'RACE method, run with constant-segment primers, produced TCR alpha and TCR beta cDNA libraries (carrying sample barcodes and UMIs). TCRdb redid the calling of the 5' RACE reads with MiXCR, one entry per CDR3 protein. The data hold about 280,000 distinct CDR3 sequences, with less than 9.5% observed a single time. The source material was PBMCs or a T cell subset sorted from them (not recorded which). The source of this sequence is a man aged 18 to 29 who had mild COVID-19 (a few samples of this study predate the infection). Cell type and time point are not known. The chain is built from TRBV28 and TRBJ2-1, with D uncertain. The CDR3 coding sequence is TGTGCCAGCAGTCTAGGCGCTAGCTCCTACAATGAGCAGTTCTTC. Its translation is CASSLGASSYNEQFF.